This T cell receptor (beta chain) stems from a study of cytomegalovirus exposure and HLA in healthy donors. Study-level points and caveats: Clonal expansion, a later analysis showed, was greater in HLA-associated TCR beta chains than in equally common others. An analysis done earlier found most TCR beta V segments productive about 87% or about 30% of the time.

The CDR3 consists of 14 residues. Per the germline V gene, CDR1 is SGHDT and CDR2 is YYEEEE. V shed 4 bases and J 11 bases; nucleotides not matched to a gene: 7. The PCR made use of 60 Vbeta and 13 Jbeta primers. Sequencing used immunoSEQ multiplex PCR; TCRdb keeps in-frame clones, though not all of them. The sample lists approximately 53,000 clones, 60% to 75% seen once, with about 9.1% in the top ten. Healthy bone marrow donors supplied every sample. As concerns this clone: The antigen remains undetermined.

The chain uses TRBV5-6 and TRBJ1-4; 11 bases agree with TRBD1. The clonotype was recovered from a woman between 45 and 65 years old in good health and CMV-seronegative. Sequenced sample: PBMCs. The CDR3 spells CASSPGQGEGKLFF. DNA of the CDR3: TGTGCCAGCAGCCCGGGACAGGGGGAAGGGAAACTGTTTTTT.